This T cell receptor beta chain was recorded in a study of siplizumab effects on memory and regulatory T cells. Study-wide background: Researchers set up mixed lymphocyte reactions in pairs, giving siplizumab at roughly 1 ug/mL or leaving out drug. Whole-study results and caveats: Siplizumab, the agent tested, significantly reduced alloreactive sequences traceable to unstimulated CD4+ memory cells.

Kept together in coculture, the mixed lymphocyte reaction cells spent less than seven days at 37°C. The method was immunoSEQ multiplex PCR; TCRdb's version includes in-frame clones alone and lacks a portion of them. The sample includes almost 20,000 clones, 44% of them seen just once. Notes on this clone: Its matching antigen is unknown.

Germline CDR1 and CDR2: SEHNR and FQNEAQ (reference sequence). Trimming took 0 bases from V and 4 from J, leaving 1 base between them. CDR3 length equals 12 residues. The sample consisted of CFSE-low (dividing) CD4+ T cells sorted from an allogeneic mixed lymphocyte reaction. This clonotype was obtained from a human donor in good health; the cells came from an allogeneic mixed lymphocyte reaction. Some clones in this sample may be carry-over from other donors' samples. The V and J genes are TRBV7-9 and TRBJ1-3, with D uncertain. The CDR3 nucleotides are TGTGCCAGCAGCTTAGCCGGAAACACCATATATTTT. This encodes CASSLAGNTIYF.